Below are 25 T cell receptor beta chains sequenced from a single sample in a study of blood T cells in healthy people across ages. Then a second PCR, running roughly 7 to 11 cycles, was carried out with a sample-barcoded 5' primer and a J-beta primer mix. In TCRdb, the 5' RACE reads were re-called with MiXCR into one record per CDR3 protein. The table includes 760,000 or so distinct CDR3 sequences, approximately 25% detected once. The same data also went into a second study, on T cells of mothers and their children.

The sequenced sample was blood. All receptors derive from a boy between 10 and 17 years old in good health.

This clonotype was detected only a few times. This chain uses TRBV29-1 with TRBJ2-7; either TRBD1 or TRBD2 may supply D (6 bases each). CDR3 length equals 13 residues. Trimming stripped 7 bases from V and 1 base from J, with 14 bases between. Germline loops: CDR1 SQVTM, CDR2 ANQGSEA. CDR3 sequence (DNA): TGCAGCGCTGGGGGCCGGGGGTCCTACGAGCAGTACTTC. Translation: CSAGGRGSYEQYF.

The chain carries TRBV4-1 and TRBJ2-5; D gene unclear. Germline V CDR1 and CDR2: MGHRA, YSYEKL. Trimming stripped 5 bases from V and 1 base from J, with 8 bases between. The CDR3 runs to 13 residues. The CDR3 here is CASSTFAQETQYF. CDR3 bases: TGCGCCAGCAGCACGTTCGCCCAAGAGACCCAGTACTTC.

The chain carries TRBV20-1 and TRBJ2-5, with D unclear. CDR3 length: 12 amino acids. Per germline, CDR1 DFQATT and CDR2 SNEGSKA (reference sequence). V was clipped by 0 bases and J by 4 bases, with 6 bases between them. For the CDR3, the DNA is TGCAGTGCTAGAGAATTTAGAGAGACCCAGTACTTC. Protein: CSAREFRETQYF.

The gene calls are TRBV7-9 and TRBJ1-1; 8 nucleotides match TRBD1. This CDR3 has 16 residues. The germline V gene has CDR1 SEHNR and CDR2 FQNEAQ (reference sequence). V shed 1 base, J shed 1 base, and the junction held 5 bases outside the gene matches. The CDR3 sequence is CASSLGGGQGNTEAFF. As DNA, the CDR3 is TGTGCCAGCAGCTTAGGGGGTGGACAGGGGAACACTGAAGCTTTCTTT.

As regards this clonotype: Compared with germline, one end of the junction differs, possibly owing to a read error. The chain recombines TRBV12-3 or TRBV12-4 with TRBJ1-2; D may be TRBD1 (6 bases). The CDR3 totals 13 residues. CDR3 loop: CASSPGTGRVVAF. CDR3 coding DNA: TGTGCCAGCAGTCCCGGCACAGGGAGGGTGGTTGCCTTC.

The rearrangement uses TRBV14 and TRBJ2-5, with a tentative D call TRBD1 (6 bases). There are 16 residues in the CDR3. The germline CDR1 and CDR2 sequences are SGHDN and FVKESK. Trimming took off 1 base at V and 1 base at J, with 13 bases between the two ends. The chain's CDR3 is CASSQGQDRIQETQYF. CDR3 DNA: TGTGCCAGCAGCCAAGGGCAAGACAGGATCCAAGAGACCCAGTACTTC.

V is TRBV7-2 and J is TRBJ2-1, with D tentatively TRBD2 (6 bases). The DNA matches TRBJ2-7 better at its end, which makes the J call doubtful. The CDR3 length is 15 residues. The V gene's germline CDR1 is SGHTA and CDR2 FQGNSA. The CDR3 protein is CASSLSSTGGGEQYF. DNA of the CDR3: TGTGCCAGCAGCTTAAGCTCGACCGGGGGTGGCGAGCAGTACTTC.

This clonotype turned up a few times. The rearrangement uses TRBV2 and TRBJ2-1; maybe TRBD2 (5 bases). The CDR3 has 13 residues. Trimming took off 1 base at V and 9 bases at J, with 10 bases between the two ends. Per the germline V gene, CDR1 is SNHLY and CDR2 is FYNNEI. CDR3 in DNA: TGTGCCAGCAGTGAAGAGCGGATGAGTGAGCAGTTCTTC. This gives the protein CASSEERMSEQFF.

This chain connects TRBV29-1 to TRBJ2-1, with D possibly TRBD2 on 6 matching bases. The CDR3 is 11 residues long. Between the trimmed V and J ends, which lost 4 bases and 8 bases, there was a span of 9 bases. Germline CDR1 SQVTM, CDR2 ANQGSEA. CDR3 in DNA: TGCAGCGTTGTCACTAGCCATGAGCAGTTCTTC. As protein: CSVVTSHEQFF.

This clonotype was counted only a few times. This chain links TRBV28 with TRBJ2-5, with TRBD2 identical over 10 bases. V shed 5 bases, J shed 5 bases, and the junction held 11 bases outside the gene matches. The germline gives CDR1 MDHEN, CDR2 SYDVKM. The CDR3 contains 16 residues. The chain's CDR3 is CASSAPPGLAIETQYF. The CDR3 nucleotides are TGTGCCAGCAGTGCCCCTCCGGGACTAGCGATTGAGACCCAGTACTTC.

This clonotype was counted between two and nine times. This chain connects TRBV9 to TRBJ2-3; weak D call: TRBD2 (7 bases). This CDR3 has 16 amino acids. V lost 4 bases and J lost 0, with 15 bases in between. Germline-derived CDR1 and CDR2 are SGDLS and YYNGEE. CDR3: CASSPEGGTSTDTQYF. In DNA form, the CDR3 reads TGTGCCAGCAGCCCGGAGGGGGGGACTAGCACAGATACGCAGTATTTT.

This clonotype was found a few times. The chain couples TRBV3-1 to TRBJ2-7; 7 nucleotides align to TRBD2. V was pared by 2 bases and J by 3 bases, with 4 bases of the junction left unmatched. Germline loops: CDR1 LGHDT, CDR2 YNNKEL (reference sequence). CDR3 size: 14 residues. CDR3 sequence reads: CASSQSGISYEQYF. CDR3 coding DNA: TGTGCCAGCAGCCAAAGCGGGATCAGCTACGAGCAGTACTTC.

This clonotype turned up a few times. The chain carries TRBV7-9 and TRBJ2-5; the D gene is possibly TRBD2 (5 bases). The CDR3 totals 16 residues. From germline, CDR1 is SEHNR and CDR2 FQNEAQ (reference sequence). With 1 base removed from V and 2 bases from J, the gap between germline ends came to 14 bases. The CDR3 loop is CASSLEPGKKQETQYF. In DNA, the CDR3 is TGTGCCAGCAGCTTAGAACCGGGGAAAAAACAAGAGACCCAGTACTTC.

The chain couples TRBV20-1 to TRBJ2-7; TRBD2 matches at 10 bases. This CDR3 is built from 15 residues. Germline trimming cut 6 bases from V and 4 bases from J; bases unmatched to any gene: 12. The V gene's germline CDR1 is DFQATT and CDR2 SNEGSKA (reference sequence). CDR3 protein: CSARRLAGVLYEQYF. The CDR3 nucleotides are TGCAGTGCCAGGCGGCTAGCGGGAGTACTTTACGAGCAGTACTTC.

This rearrangement joins TRBV3-1 to TRBJ2-1; 7 positions agree with TRBD1. There are 15 residues in the CDR3. V was clipped by 1 base and J by 4 bases; unmatched bases: 4. The germline gives CDR1 LGHDT, CDR2 YNNKEL (reference sequence). CDR3 residues: CASSQGQGWYNEQFF. CDR3 nucleotides: TGTGCCAGCAGCCAAGGACAGGGTTGGTACAATGAGCAGTTCTTC.

The chain has TRBV20-1 and TRBJ2-3, with 12 positions matching TRBD2. The CDR3 extends over 17 amino acids. The V segment lost 3 bases and the J segment 3 bases; nucleotides outside the gene matches: 10. Germline V gene data show CDR1 as DFQATT and CDR2 as SNEGSKA (reference sequence). In nucleotides, the CDR3 is TGCAGTGCTAGCCCCGAACCTGGACTAGCGGGGACAGATACGCAGTATTTT. Translated: CSASPEPGLAGTDTQYF.

This clonotype has more than one count but fewer than ten. The chain carries TRBV20-1 and TRBJ2-1, with 9 bases that match TRBD1. The germline V gene has CDR1 DFQATT and CDR2 SNEGSKA (reference sequence). Unmatched junction bases numbered 10, after V lost 5 bases and J lost 8 bases. The CDR3 consists of 14 residues. The CDR3 loop reads CSAWGGTGKDEQFF. The CDR3 DNA reads as TGCAGTGCTTGGGGGGGGACAGGGAAAGATGAGCAGTTCTTC.

This clonotype appeared a few times. The V and J genes are TRBV2 and TRBJ1-5, with a possible D match to TRBD1 (5 bases). CDR3 length equals 13 residues. The V end was cut by 5 bases, the J end by 3 bases, with 8 bases between. Looked up from germline, CDR1 is SNHLY and CDR2 is FYNNEI. CDR3 in amino acids: CASSQGPNQPQHF. The CDR3 coding sequence is TGTGCCAGCAGTCAGGGACCCAATCAGCCCCAGCATTTT. Combining the CDR3 with reference TRBV2 and TRBJ1-5 gives the whole variable domain EPEVTQTPSHQVTQMGQEVILRCVPISNHLYFYWYRQILGQKVEFLVSFYNNEISEKSEIFDDQFSVERPDGSNFTLKIRSTKLEDSAMYFCASSQGPNQPQHFGDGTRLSIL.

This sequence joins TRBV7-6 and TRBJ2-5; D is uncertain. Germline CDR1 and CDR2: SGHVS and FNYEAQ. Between the trimmed V and J ends, which lost 5 bases and 5 bases, there was a span of 12 bases. The CDR3 totals 13 residues. The CDR3 is CASSAPPLETQYF. CDR3 in DNA: TGTGCCAGCAGCGCGCCTCCCTTGGAGACCCAGTACTTC. The complete variable domain, with remaining parts taken from reference TRBV7-6 and TRBJ2-5, reads GAGVSQSPRYKVTKRGQDVALRCDPISGHVSLYWYRQALGQGPEFLTYFNYEAQQDKSGLPNDRFSAERPEGSISTLTIQRTEQRDSAMYRCASSAPPLETQYFGPGTRLLVL.

For this clonotype: Given a much more abundant clone one base away, this may be a read error. In nucleotides, the CDR3 is TGTGCCAGCAGTCCCCGACGGTCTAATGAAAAACTGTTTTTT. Translated, it gives CASSPRRSNEKLFF. The chain uses TRBV27 and TRBJ1-4; D remains ambiguous. CDR3 size: 14 residues. V lost 5 bases to trimming and J lost 3 bases, with 10 bases between them. Germline V gene lookup returns CDR1 MNHEY and CDR2 SMNVEV (reference sequence).

The rearrangement joins TRBV4-2 to TRBJ1-1; TRBD1 might be the D (6 bases). V gave up 0 bases and J gave up 3 bases, with 11 bases separating them. Germline V lookup: CDR1 LGHNA, CDR2 YNFKEQ. CDR3 length: 15 residues. As DNA, the CDR3 is TGTGCCAGCAGCCAAGATGATAAGGGGGACACTGAAGCTTTCTTT. This gives the protein CASSQDDKGDTEAFF.

Only a few counts were recorded for this clonotype. The rearrangement links TRBV7-9 to TRBJ2-1, with 11 bases that match TRBD2. With V trimmed by 5 bases and J by 0 bases, 9 bases remained unmatched. Looked up from germline, CDR1 is SEHNR and CDR2 is FQNEAQ (reference sequence). The CDR3 runs 18 residues. The CDR3 DNA sequence: TGTGCCAGCAGCGCGGAACTTAGCGGGAGGGTCTCCTACAATGAGCAGTTCTTC. Encoded protein: CASSAELSGRVSYNEQFF.

Turning to this clonotype: Its ends do not fully match the called genes, so a read error is possible. This rearrangement joins TRBV3-1 to TRBJ2-2, with D possibly TRBD2 on 6 matching bases. Germline CDR1 is LGHDT and CDR2 is YNNKEL (reference sequence). This CDR3 comprises 17 residues. In nucleotides, the CDR3 is TGTGCCAGCAGCCCACGTTTCGGCGGGGTGAACACCGGGGGGCTGTTTTTT. The encoded protein is CASSPRFGGVNTGGLFF.

This clonotype has only a few counts. The DNA of the CDR3 is TGTGCCAGCAGTCCCCGAGATCGGACCACTGAAGCTTTCTTT. It is translated as CASSPRDRTTEAFF. V usage is TRBV12-3 or TRBV12-4 and J usage is TRBJ1-1; no firm D call. The CDR3 has 14 residues. V shed 5 bases and J shed 4 bases, with 14 bases lying between them.

This rearrangement joins TRBV5-1 to TRBJ1-4, with D possibly matching TRBD1 (6 bases). The V end was cut by 5 bases, the J end by 5 bases, with 13 bases between. The CDR3 loop spans 14 amino acids. Germline-derived CDR1 and CDR2 are SGHRS and YFSETQ. The CDR3 bases are TGCGCCAGCAGATCCCGGGACAAAAATGAAAAACTGTTTTTT. It encodes CASRSRDKNEKLFF.